These 20 T cell receptor beta chains came from one sample sequenced in a study of Tregs in tolerant kidney transplant recipients. TCRdb keeps only in-frame clones here, not all; method: immunoSEQ multiplex PCR. The sample yields 85,000 to 100,000 clones, 80% to 95% seen once. Source: CD4+ T cells from blood, taken before the transplant. These receptors were taken from a human donor who received a combined kidney and bone marrow transplant.

As DNA, the CDR3 is TGCAGCGCCGTGGTTAGCGGGAGGGCCTATGAGCAGTTCTTC. This gives the protein CSAVVSGRAYEQFF. The rearrangement uses TRBV29-1 and TRBJ2-1; TRBD2 matches 11 bases. The V gene end was trimmed by 7 bases and the J gene end by 8 bases; junction bases not matched to a gene: 10. Germline V CDR1 and CDR2: SQVTM, ANQGSEA. The CDR3 totals 14 residues.

V gene TRBV5-1 combines with J gene TRBJ2-1; maybe TRBD1 (5 bases). This CDR3 is 14 amino acids long. V lost 0 bases and J 6 bases, leaving 10 bases between the germline ends. Germline values: CDR1 SGHRS, CDR2 YFSETQ. The CDR3 spells CASSLDRRGNEQFF. For the CDR3, the DNA is TGCGCCAGCAGCTTGGACAGAAGGGGCAATGAGCAGTTCTTC.

This clone has just one count. The V call is TRBV21-1, the J call TRBJ2-6; TRBD1 was called by the table and not checked on the DNA. TRBV21-1 is shown as a pseudogene. CDR3 length: 15 residues. The CDR3 is CASWQGTSGANVLTF. In nucleotides, the CDR3 is TGTGCCAGCTGGCAGGGGACCTCCGGGGCCAACGTCCTGACTTTC.

The chain joins TRBV5-1 to TRBJ1-3; the D is unclear. Germline lookup yields CDR1 SGHRS and CDR2 YFSETQ. With 0 bases removed from V and 3 bases from J, the gap between germline ends came to 4 bases. The CDR3 sequence is 13 residues long. This CDR3 reads CASSLGLGNTIYF. The CDR3 nucleotides read TGCGCCAGCAGCTTGGGACTTGGAAACACCATATATTTT. The full variable domain, completed using reference TRBV5-1 and TRBJ1-3, is KAGVTQTPRYLIKTRGQQVTLSCSPISGHRSVSWYQQTPGQGLQFLFEYFSETQRNKGNFPGRFSGRQFSNSRSEMNVSTLELGDSALYLCASSLGLGNTIYFGEGSWLTVV.

This rearrangement joins TRBV27 to TRBJ2-7, with 8 bases identical to TRBD2. Looked up from germline, CDR1 is MNHEY and CDR2 is SMNVEV (reference sequence). V gave up 4 bases and J gave up 3 bases; unmatched junction bases: 11. This CDR3 is 16 amino acids long. For the CDR3, the DNA is TGTGCCAGCAGTTATGCACCGGGACTAGGGGACTACGAGCAGTACTTC. Translating it yields CASSYAPGLGDYEQYF.

This chain links TRBV18 with TRBJ2-7, with TRBD1 matching 9 bases. Germline CDR1 KGHSH, CDR2 LQKENI. The CDR3 runs to 16 residues. V trimming: 0 bases; J trimming: 5 bases; junction bases outside the gene matches: 8. In DNA, the CDR3 is TGTGCCAGCTCACCACCGAGGGGACAGGGCGGCCACGAGCAGTACTTC. It encodes CASSPPRGQGGHEQYF.

V usage is TRBV30 and J usage is TRBJ2-3; 11 bases agree with TRBD2. Trimming removed 4 bases from V and 1 base from J; junction bases left unmatched: 10. Per the germline V gene, CDR1 is GTSNPN and CDR2 is SVGIG (reference sequence). CDR3 length: 17 residues. The CDR3 region is CAWMIGSGRAGTDTQYF. DNA of the CDR3: TGTGCCTGGATGATTGGTAGCGGGAGGGCCGGCACAGATACGCAGTATTTT.

V usage is TRBV29-1 and J usage is TRBJ1-2, with TRBD1 matching 8 bases. Germline V lookup: CDR1 SQVTM, CDR2 ANQGSEA. V trimming: 4 bases; J trimming: 4 bases; junction bases outside the gene matches: 5. The CDR3 contains 13 residues. CDR3 in amino acids: CSVARTGSYGYTF. DNA of the CDR3: TGCAGCGTTGCTAGGACAGGGTCCTATGGCTACACCTTC.

V and J are TRBV10-3 and TRBJ2-1; 9 bases are shared with TRBD2. The CDR3 runs to 17 residues. The V gene's germline CDR1 is ENHRY and CDR2 SYGVKD. V lost 11 bases, J lost 7 bases, and 21 bases stayed unmatched. CDR3 in amino acids: CAFSTAGGISHRNEQFF. CDR3 nucleotide sequence: TGTGCCTTCTCGACAGCGGGAGGCATTTCACACCGGAATGAGCAGTTCTTC.

This CDR3 reads CASSLAKDSSYEQYF. For the CDR3, the DNA is TGTGCCAGCAGCTTGGCCAAAGACAGCTCCTACGAGCAGTACTTC. This rearrangement joins TRBV5-4 to TRBJ2-7, with a tentative D call TRBD1 (5 bases). CDR1 is SGHNT, CDR2 YYREEE, per germline (reference sequence). V shed 0 bases and J shed 0 bases, with 10 bases lying between them. The CDR3 is 15 amino acids.

J is TRBJ1-4 and V is TRBV4-2, with D maybe TRBD1 (5 bases). V shed 4 bases and J shed 6 bases, with 15 bases lying between them. The length of the CDR3 is 15 residues. Germline V lookup: CDR1 LGHNA, CDR2 YNFKEQ. CDR3 DNA sequence: TGTGCCAGCAGCCTAGGTCCCAGGGTCGATGAAAAACTGTTTTTT. Its translation: CASSLGPRVDEKLFF.

The chain links TRBV10-3 to TRBJ2-3; unclear D gene. V was trimmed by 2 bases and J by 5 bases, leaving 11 bases between them. Germline V gene sequence: CDR1 ENHRY, CDR2 SYGVKD. The CDR3 is made up of 14 amino acids. CDR3 loop: CAISEAADGDTQYF. The CDR3 nucleotides are TGTGCCATCAGTGAGGCGGCAGACGGAGATACGCAGTATTTT.

This clone appeared once. The chain combines TRBV11-2 with TRBJ2-7, with no clear D. Trimming cost V 1 base and J 6 bases, with 13 bases left between them. There are 14 residues in the CDR3. Germline values: CDR1 SGHAT, CDR2 FQNNGV. For the CDR3, the DNA is TGTGCCAGCAGCTTAGCGTTGCCTCCGGGCGAGCAGTACTTC. Its protein is CASSLALPPGEQYF. Combining the CDR3 with reference TRBV11-2 and TRBJ2-7 gives the whole variable domain EAGVAQSPRYKIIEKRQSVAFWCNPISGHATLYWYQQILGQGPKLLIQFQNNGVVDDSQLPKDRFSAERLKGVDSTLKIQPAKLEDSAVYLCASSLALPPGEQYFGPGTRLTVT.

The chain carries TRBV7-2 and TRBJ2-5; TRBD2 is a possible D gene (5 bases). Deletions cut 7 bases from V and 1 base from J, with 10 bases between. Germline V gene lookup returns CDR1 SGHTA and CDR2 FQGNSA. This CDR3 has 13 residues. CDR3: CASMRGPQETQYF. For the CDR3, the DNA is TGTGCCAGCATGAGAGGGCCCCAAGAGACCCAGTACTTC.

The V call is TRBV11-3, the J call TRBJ2-3; D is unclear. Trimming removed 4 bases at V and 4 bases at J, with 12 bases between. The CDR3 sequence is 14 residues long. CDR1 is SGHNT, CDR2 YENEEA, per germline. The DNA of the CDR3 is TGTGCCAGCAGCTCGTACTCTCAGGCAGATACGCAGTATTTT. It translates to CASSSYSQADTQYF. Filled out from reference TRBV11-3 and TRBJ2-3, the complete variable domain reads EAGVVQSPRYKIIEKKQPVAFWCNPISGHNTLYWYLQNLGQGPELLIRYENEEAVDDSQLPKDRFSAERLKGVDSTLKIQPAELGDSAVYLCASSSYSQADTQYFGPGTRLTVL.

This clone has just one count. The chain uses TRBV5-1 and TRBJ1-2, with TRBD1 identical over 9 bases. J gave up 5 bases and V 0 bases, and 2 bases lay outside the gene matches. The germline V gene has CDR1 SGHRS and CDR2 YFSETQ. This CDR3 is built from 14 residues. The DNA of the CDR3 is TGCGCCAGCAGCTTGGTGGGACAGGGTTATGGCTACACCTTC. Protein product: CASSLVGQGYGYTF.

The chain employs TRBV15 and TRBJ2-7; D gene unclear. The CDR3 runs to 13 residues. Germline loops: CDR1 LNHNV, CDR2 YYDKDF (reference sequence). V lost 0 bases and J lost 4, with 7 bases in between. The CDR3 here is CATSRDISYEQYF. CDR3 DNA: TGTGCCACCAGCAGAGATATCAGTTACGAGCAGTACTTC.

This clone was seen a handful of times. The chain joins TRBV5-1 to TRBJ2-3, with D unclear. Trimming took 4 bases from V and 5 from J, leaving 17 bases between them. Germline lookup yields CDR1 SGHRS and CDR2 YFSETQ. The CDR3 runs to 15 residues. CDR3 bases: TGCGCCAGCAGCCCCCCTTGGGCGCAGGTAGATACGCAGTATTTT. Encoded protein: CASSPPWAQVDTQYF.

The chain recombines TRBV5-6 with TRBJ1-2, with D unclear. Trimming left V 6 bases short and J 4 bases short, with 16 bases between. Germline CDR1 reads SGHDT; CDR2 reads YYEEEE. The CDR3 sequence is 14 residues long. CDR3 loop: CASIALGPGYGYTF. The CDR3 coding sequence is TGTGCCAGCATCGCTTTGGGCCCAGGCTATGGCTACACCTTC.

The rearrangement uses TRBV5-1 and TRBJ1-2, with unresolved D. Trimming left V 4 bases short and J 14 bases short, with 30 bases between. Per germline, CDR1 SGHRS and CDR2 YFSETQ. This CDR3 has 16 amino acids. CDR3 in DNA: TGCGCCAGCAGCACTGGACTCGACGCCTATGCTGGTCCTACAACCTTC. Its translation is CASSTGLDAYAGPTTF. The whole variable domain, remainder taken from reference TRBV5-1 and TRBJ1-2, is KAGVTQTPRYLIKTRGQQVTLSCSPISGHRSVSWYQQTPGQGLQFLFEYFSETQRNKGNFPGRFSGRQFSNSRSEMNVSTLELGDSALYLCASSTGLDAYAGPTTFGSGTRLTVV.